Below, one TCR beta chain is given with its context. Its antigen is unknown. TCRdb's table, derived via immunoSEQ multiplex PCR, lists solely in-frame clones and lacks some. The sample has under 300,000 clones, around 91% seen once; the top ten hold about 0.36%. The sample is drawn from a study of cytomegalovirus exposure and HLA in healthy donors. General study points: The classifier, whose performance was assessed in both the original and validation cohorts, reportedly diagnosed cytomegalovirus status with high specificity and sensitivity. It was confirmed in vitro that a few of the CMV-associated chains were specific for CMV antigens. The investigators catalogued 150 to 200 TCR beta chains as cytomegalovirus-associated. In the roughly 120 validation repertoires, just under 95% of cluster scores exceeded 0, per a later analysis.

Trimming took 5 bases from V and 5 from J, leaving 10 bases between them. The germline V gene has CDR1 MNHNS and CDR2 SASEGT. This CDR3 is 12 amino acids long. The sequenced sample was PBMCs. This TCR derives from a woman aged 18-29 years in good health and CMV-seronegative. The rearrangement uses TRBV6-1 and TRBJ2-7, with D perhaps matching TRBD1 or TRBD2 (6 bases each). CDR3 region: CASSQGGHEQYF. DNA of the CDR3: TGTGCCAGCAGTCAAGGGGGGCACGAGCAGTACTTC.